This T cell receptor beta chain is from a study of cytotoxic CD8 clonotypes in ibrutinib-treated CLL. General study findings and limits: Clonality went up at the time of ibrutinib response, stayed stable in sustained remission, and later dropped back toward its baseline level at progression. Baseline levels of clonality went above those of age-matched healthy donors and moved with circulating CD8+ T-cell counts.

Concerning this clone itself: Its matching antigen is unknown.

The data were produced by immunoSEQ multiplex PCR, yet TCRdb's version contains in-frame clones alone and is incomplete. The sample records around 250,000 clones, 60% to 75% being singletons. In germline, CDR1 is SGDLS, CDR2 YYNGEE. With 4 bases clipped from V and 6 bases from J, the junction kept 8 bases outside the gene matches. This CDR3 region has 15 residues. The chain carries TRBV9 and TRBJ2-2; 8 bases map to TRBD2. This specimen was PBMCs, taken after 24 months of ibrutinib treatment. The receptor comes from a human donor with chronic lymphocytic leukemia. CDR3 in DNA: TGTGCCAGCAGCCGGGAGACTAGCGTGGCCGGGGAGCTGTTTTTT. It is translated as CASSRETSVAGELFF.